One sample yielded the 13 T cell receptor beta chains listed below, sequenced in a study of human T cells and chemical hapten exposure. MiXCR, run by TCRdb on the RACE reads, gives a single entry per CDR3 protein. The sample consists of tens of thousands of distinct CDR3 sequences, about 8.5% of them appearing once. The time point here: patch test 2, 6 weeks after DPC sensitization. Treatment indicated: therapeutic diphenylcyclopropenone sensitization with weekly scalp DPC. This specimen was whole blood, taken in connection with sensitization to the hapten diphenylcyclopropenone (DPC). These receptors all come from a woman in her 50s with alopecia areata. Some clones in this sample may be carry-over from other donors' samples.

This chain uses TRBV6-6 with TRBJ1-1; 8 bases align to TRBD1. Losses at the gene ends were 8 bases for V and 1 base for J; bases not matched to a gene: 0. Germline lookup yields CDR1 MNHNY and CDR2 SVGAGI (reference sequence). This CDR3 has 12 residues. DNA for the CDR3: TGTGCCAGCCAGGGGGCGAACACTGAAGCTTTCTTT. Its translation is CASQGANTEAFF.

This clonotype was picked up a small number of times. The CDR3 DNA is TGTGCCAGCAGGGCCGGGCCGATGAACACTGAAGCTTTCTTT. Protein: CASRAGPMNTEAFF. The chain links TRBV7-9 to TRBJ1-1; D unresolved. The CDR3 spans 14 residues. Germline assignment: CDR1 SEHNR and CDR2 FQNEAQ (reference sequence). V was trimmed by 6 bases and J by 0 bases, leaving 11 bases between them. The whole variable domain, filled in from reference TRBV7-9 and TRBJ1-1, reads DTGVSQNPRHKITKRGQNVTFRCDPISEHNRLYWYRQTLGQGPEFLTYFQNEAQLEKSRLLSDRFSAERPKGSFSTLEIQRTEQGDSAMYLCASRAGPMNTEAFFGQGTRLTVV.

This clonotype was seen a few times. The chain joins TRBV7-2 to TRBJ1-2; maybe TRBD1 (5 bases). V lost 5 bases and J lost 0, with 10 bases in between. Per the germline V gene, CDR1 is SGHTA and CDR2 is FQGNSA. CDR3 size: 14 residues. CDR3 residues: CASSGRGPNYGYTF. DNA of the CDR3: TGTGCCAGCAGCGGGAGGGGCCCTAACTATGGCTACACCTTC.

This clonotype was picked up a small number of times. CDR3 sequence: CASSPGTGFSYEQYF. As DNA, the CDR3 is TGTGCCAGCAGCCCCGGGACAGGATTCTCCTACGAGCAGTACTTC. The chain carries TRBV12-3 or TRBV12-4 and TRBJ2-7, with 8 positions matching TRBD1. This CDR3 has 15 amino acids. V gave up 6 bases and J gave up 0 bases; unmatched junction bases: 7.

J is TRBJ1-1 and V is TRBV7-2; possibly TRBD1 for D (5 bases). V was cut by 5 bases and J by 3 bases, with 10 bases left in between. The V gene's germline CDR1 is SGHTA and CDR2 FQGNSA. The CDR3 is 13 amino acids. This CDR3 reads CASSTSGYTEAFF. The CDR3 DNA follows: TGTGCCAGCAGCACTTCAGGGTACACTGAAGCTTTCTTT.

This chain links TRBV9 with TRBJ2-5; D may correspond to TRBD1 or TRBD2 (6 bases each). V lost 0 bases and J lost 5, with 11 bases in between. The CDR3 is made up of 14 amino acids. Germline V gene sequence: CDR1 SGDLS, CDR2 YYNGEE. The CDR3: CASSVVGGGETQYF. In nucleotides, the CDR3 is TGTGCCAGCAGCGTAGTAGGAGGGGGGGAGACCCAGTACTTC.

V usage is TRBV12-3 or TRBV12-4 and J usage is TRBJ2-3; D is perhaps TRBD1 (6 bases). The CDR3 totals 14 residues. V lost 6 bases and J lost 3, with 13 bases in between. CDR3 loop: CASSRMGATDTQYF. The CDR3 bases are TGTGCCAGCAGCCGCATGGGGGCTACAGATACGCAGTATTTT.

This clonotype was recorded a few times. The genes are TRBV24-1 and TRBJ1-5; no reliable D call. This CDR3 spans 15 amino acids. Germline CDR1 and CDR2: KGHDR and SFDVKD. The V and J ends lost 3 bases and 6 bases respectively, with 14 bases between them. CDR3 sequence (DNA): TGTGCCACCAGTGATCCTTCTTCATTGGGTCAGCCCCAGCATTTT. Translation gives CATSDPSSLGQPQHF.

V gene TRBV18 combines with J gene TRBJ1-2; D remains unclear. The CDR3 consists of 13 residues. V was pared by 1 base and J by 2 bases, with 5 bases between. Germline-derived CDR1 and CDR2 are KGHSH and LQKENI. The CDR3 DNA follows: TGTGCCAGCTCACCACAACAGAACTATGGCTACACCTTC. Amino acids: CASSPQQNYGYTF.

The table lists this clonotype with many counts. This rearrangement joins TRBV20-1 to TRBJ1-3; a possible D gene is TRBD1 (5 bases). Germline values: CDR1 DFQATT, CDR2 SNEGSKA (reference sequence). The CDR3 contains 13 residues. The V end lost 5 bases, the J end lost 1 base, and 9 bases lay between the germline ends. The CDR3 loop reads CSAQGVSGNTIYF. CDR3 bases: TGCAGTGCTCAAGGGGTTTCTGGAAACACCATATATTTT.

The chain has TRBV7-9 and TRBJ1-6; TRBD1 might be the D (6 bases). The CDR3 has 16 amino acids. The germline CDR1 and CDR2 sequences are SEHNR and FQNEAQ (reference sequence). The germline V and J ends were trimmed by 5 bases and 5 bases, with 16 bases remaining between them. The CDR3 DNA follows: TGTGCCAGCAGCCTAGGAATGGGACACGATAATTCACCCCTCCACTTT. The encoded protein is CASSLGMGHDNSPLHF. The complete variable domain, with remaining parts taken from reference TRBV7-9 and TRBJ1-6, reads DTGVSQNPRHKITKRGQNVTFRCDPISEHNRLYWYRQTLGQGPEFLTYFQNEAQLEKSRLLSDRFSAERPKGSFSTLEIQRTEQGDSAMYLCASSLGMGHDNSPLHFGNGTRLTVT.

This chain joins TRBV6-5 and TRBJ2-7; 7 positions match TRBD2. The V and J ends lost 0 bases and 1 base, in that order; junction bases with no gene match: 6. The germline V gene encodes CDR1 MNHEY and CDR2 SVGAGI. This CDR3 region has 16 residues. CDR3 sequence (DNA): TGTGCCAGCAGTTACTCCCCAGCGGGATCTTCCTACGAGCAGTACTTC. It codes for CASSYSPAGSSYEQYF.

This clonotype was found a few times. This rearrangement joins TRBV5-4 to TRBJ2-3; 7 nucleotides agree with TRBD2. This CDR3 is 17 amino acids long. Per the germline V gene, CDR1 is SGHNT and CDR2 is YYREEE (reference sequence). The trim removed 5 bases at V and 0 bases at J, leaving 12 bases unmatched. The CDR3 region is CASSRGLGGTSTDTQYF. The CDR3 coding sequence is TGTGCCAGCAGTCGGGGGTTGGGAGGGACTAGCACAGATACGCAGTATTTT.